The clone carrying this TCR beta chain was recorded many times. Unmatched junction bases numbered 3, after V lost 3 bases and J lost 0 bases. This CDR3 region has 14 residues. Germline CDR1 is SQVTM and CDR2 is ANQGSEA. Each CDR3 protein is one row after TCRdb ran MiXCR on the RT-PCR reads. The sample comprises more than 550,000 distinct CDR3 sequences, approximately 15% of which are singletons, and 3.6% rests with the top ten. This TCR was recovered from a female donor in good health, serving as a healthy control. The chain has TRBV29-1 and TRBJ1-1, with TRBD1 matching 8 bases. Sequencing input: memory CD4+ T cells from blood. CDR3 loop: CSVDRGQVNTEAFF. CDR3 nucleotide sequence: TGCAGCGTTGATAGGGGACAGGTGAACACTGAAGCTTTCTTT.